The 18 T cell receptor beta chains in this list originate from one sample, sequenced in a study of blood T cells in healthy people across ages (dated by TCRdb to about 2015). Library preparation employed 5' RACE. The second PCR ran for roughly 7 to 11 cycles and used a J-beta primer mix along with a sample-barcoded 5' primer. In TCRdb, the public reads were trimmed at Q25 with fastp and aligned with MiXCR, with productive beta chains retained. Entries are consolidated by CDR3 protein sequence, retaining the most common genes and DNA. The sample table shows 1.8 million or so distinct CDR3 sequences, and about two fifths are seen once. In total, the top ten clones hold about 21% of the sample. The sequencing input was blood. The receptors derive from a human donor in good health.

The rearrangement links TRBV7-9 to TRBJ2-3, with D perhaps TRBD2 (6 bases). V was pared by 4 bases and J by 4 bases, with 18 bases between. This CDR3 has 16 residues. Germline CDR1 SEHNR, CDR2 FQNEAQ (reference sequence). CDR3 bases: TGTGCCAGCAGCTGGGGACTCCTAGGGACTCCAGATACGCAGTATTTT. Protein product: CASSWGLLGTPDTQYF.

In the case of this clonotype: At one end the junction does not follow the germline gene, possibly because of a read error. The chain has TRBV24-1 and TRBJ2-7; TRBD2 agrees at 7 bases. The tail of the sequence fits TRBJ2-5 better, so the J call may be wrong. This CDR3 is 14 amino acids long. The germline V gene encodes CDR1 KGHDR and CDR2 SFDVKD. The CDR3 sequence: CATGEGGRGETQYF. The CDR3 bases are TGTGCCACCGGTGAGGGAGGGCGAGGGGAGACCCAGTACTTC.

On this clonotype: The conserved closing phenylalanine or tryptophan is absent in this CDR3, likely reflecting a read error. The V gene is TRBV7-9, the J gene TRBJ2-4; 7 nucleotides line up with TRBD2. Judging by the DNA end, TRBJ2-5 fits better; the J call may be wrong. The CDR3 totals 13 residues. Germline V gene data show CDR1 as SEHNR and CDR2 as FQNEAQ (reference sequence). The CDR3 region has the DNA TGTGCCAGCAGCTTATCCGGGGGGGAGACCCAGTACTTA. Translated: CASSLSGGETQYL.

Comments on this clonotype: A much larger clone lies a single base off, so this may be a read error. The chain joins TRBV5-1 to TRBJ2-1; maybe TRBD2 (5 bases). Germline CDR1 SGHRS, CDR2 YFSETQ. The CDR3 spans 13 residues. Here the CDR3 DNA reads TGCGCCAGCAGCTTGGCGGTCCGCTACGAGCGGTACTTC. Translation: CASSLAVRYERYF.

The gene calls are TRBV6-5 and TRBJ2-7, with 8 positions matching TRBD1. CDR3 length: 15 amino acids. The trim removed 9 bases at V and 1 base at J, leaving 11 bases unmatched. The germline V gene encodes CDR1 MNHEY and CDR2 SVGAGI. CDR3 coding DNA: TGTGCCAGTGCCCCAGGACAGGGTGGTTCCTACGAGCAGTACTTC. Residues: CASAPGQGGSYEQYF.

This sequence joins TRBV14 and TRBJ1-1, with D maybe TRBD1 (6 bases). The germline V gene has CDR1 SGHDN and CDR2 FVKESK. Trimming pared 3 bases from V and 7 bases from J, leaving 12 bases between. This CDR3 contains 13 residues. The CDR3 coding sequence is TGTGCCAGCAGCCACCCCAGGGGCATTGAAGCTTTCTTT. As protein: CASSHPRGIEAFF. Full variable domain (missing parts from reference TRBV14 and TRBJ1-1): EAGVTQFPSHSVIEKGQTVTLRCDPISGHDNLYWYRRVMGKEIKFLLHFVKESKQDESGMPNNRFLAERTGGTYSTLKVQPAELEDSGVYFCASSHPRGIEAFFGQGTRLTVV.

This clonotype was counted a few times. The chain is built from TRBV10-3 and TRBJ2-4, with 7 bases identical to TRBD1. Germline CDR1 and CDR2: ENHRY and SYGVKD. The CDR3 totals 16 residues. V lost 0 bases to trimming and J lost 6 bases; unmatched junction nucleotides: 8. CDR3 nucleotide sequence: TGTGCCATCAGTGAGTCGGCCCCGAGACAGGGAAACATTCAGTACTTC. It encodes CAISESAPRQGNIQYF.

The chain is built from TRBV20-1 and TRBJ2-5, with 9 bases that match TRBD2. The CDR3 consists of 14 residues. Germline values: CDR1 DFQATT, CDR2 SNEGSKA (reference sequence). V lost 3 bases and J lost 5; bases outside the gene matches: 7. The CDR3 sequence: CSARRRGGFETQYF. The CDR3 bases are TGCAGTGCTAGGAGGCGGGGGGGCTTCGAGACCCAGTACTTC.

The chain carries TRBV6-5 and TRBJ1-2, with D perhaps TRBD1 (6 bases). Trimming removed 0 bases from V and 1 base from J, with 15 bases in between. The CDR3 is made up of 17 amino acids. Germline CDR1 reads MNHEY; CDR2 reads SVGAGI. The DNA for the CDR3 is TGTGCCAGCAGTTACTCCGAAACCAGGGGATATAACTATGGCTACACCTTC. This codes for CASSYSETRGYNYGYTF.

The genes are TRBV9 and TRBJ1-2; 8 bases fit TRBD1. V was clipped by 0 bases and J by 4 bases; unmatched bases: 14. Germline-derived CDR1 and CDR2 are SGDLS and YYNGEE. This CDR3 comprises 18 residues. CDR3 bases: TGTGCCAGCAGCGTAGCTTCATGGACAGGGATGAATTCCTATGGCTACACCTTC. Its protein product is CASSVASWTGMNSYGYTF. The variable domain in full, with the rest retrieved from reference TRBV9 and TRBJ1-2, is DSGVTQTPKHLITATGQRVTLRCSPRSGDLSVYWYQQSLDQGLQFLIQYYNGEERAKGNILERFSAQQFPDLHSELNLSSLELGDSALYFCASSVASWTGMNSYGYTFGSGTRLTVV.

This clonotype was recorded a few times. The gene calls are TRBV5-8 and TRBJ2-7; D assignment may be TRBD1 or TRBD2 (5 bases each). Germline assignment: CDR1 SGHTS and CDR2 YDEGEE. This CDR3 is 15 amino acids long. With 1 base removed from V and 9 bases from J, the gap between germline ends came to 20 bases. The DNA of the CDR3 is TGTGCCAGCAGCTTGATGGGTCGGGACCTAGGCGGGCAGTACTTC. Its translation is CASSLMGRDLGGQYF. Variable domain in full (rest from reference TRBV5-8 and TRBJ2-7): EAGVTQSPTHLIKTRGQQATLRCSPISGHTSVYWYQQALGLGLQFLLWYDEGEERNRGNFPPRFSGRQFPNYSSELNVNALELEDSALYLCASSLMGRDLGGQYFGPGTRLTVT.

This clonotype was recorded many times. This chain links TRBV7-9 with TRBJ2-7, with D possibly being TRBD1 (6 bases). Germline lookup yields CDR1 SEHNR and CDR2 FQNEAQ (reference sequence). Trimming left V 4 bases short and J 3 bases short, with 22 bases between. This CDR3 contains 17 residues. The CDR3 protein is CASSSGTSSGGSYEQYF. The DNA of the CDR3 is TGTGCCAGCAGCTCCGGGACAAGCAGCGGCGGAAGCTACGAGCAGTACTTC.

Concerning this clonotype: One end of the junction is discordant with germline, which a read error may explain. This chain connects TRBV20-1 to TRBJ2-3; D is perhaps TRBD1 or TRBD2 (5 bases each). CDR1 is DFQATT, CDR2 SNEGSKA, per germline (reference sequence). The CDR3 length is 13 residues. CDR3 loop: CSATLSSTGTQYF. The CDR3, as DNA: TGCAGTGCCACTCTCTCTAGCACAGGTACGCAGTATTTT.

The genes are TRBV12-3 or TRBV12-4 and TRBJ1-6, with TRBD1 identical over 9 bases. The CDR3 runs to 17 residues. Trimming cost V 2 bases and J 7 bases; bases outside gene matches: 9. Here the CDR3 reads CASSLFPIGQGNSPLHF. CDR3 nucleotide sequence: TGTGCCAGCAGTTTATTTCCGATTGGACAGGGGAATTCACCCCTCCACTTT.

To note about this clonotype: Sequence at one end of the junction differs from germline and may be a read error. The gene calls are TRBV27 and TRBJ2-1; D gene uncertain. The CDR3 length is 14 residues. Germline CDR1 and CDR2: MNHEY and SMNVEV (reference sequence). Here the CDR3 DNA reads TGTGCCAGCAATTTAGTTGGGGTACTGAATGAGCAGTTCTTC. This encodes CASNLVGVLNEQFF.

This clonotype was counted a few times. The genes are TRBV28 and TRBJ1-2; 9 bases match TRBD1. V dropped 8 bases and J dropped 7; count of bases not matched to a gene: 5. The CDR3 length is 12 residues. Germline lookup yields CDR1 MDHEN and CDR2 SYDVKM. The CDR3 DNA reads TGTGCCAGCGCCGGGACAGGGATTGGCTACACCTTC. Translating gives CASAGTGIGYTF.

This clonotype was observed a handful of times. The chain has TRBV6-2 or TRBV6-3 and TRBJ1-2; a possible D gene is TRBD1 (6 bases). The CDR3 is made up of 14 amino acids. Trimming cost V 0 bases and J 6 bases, with 11 bases left between them. The V gene's germline CDR1 is MNHEY and CDR2 SVGEGT. CDR3: CASSYSPGANGYTF. The CDR3 DNA is TGTGCCAGCAGTTACTCGCCGGGGGCGAATGGCTACACCTTC.

The chain couples TRBV29-1 to TRBJ2-7; D ambiguous. With the DNA end fitting TRBJ2-4 better, the J assignment may be wrong. Germline V lookup: CDR1 SQVTM, CDR2 ANQGSEA. The CDR3 sequence is 14 residues long. The CDR3 loop is CSVESAPAENIQYF. DNA for the CDR3: TGCAGCGTTGAGTCGGCCCCGGCCGAAAACATTCAGTACTTC.